One sample yielded the 5 T cell receptor beta chains listed below, sequenced in a study of blood T cells in healthy people across ages. The second PCR ran about 6 to 12 cycles with a sample-barcoded 5' primer and J-beta primers. TCRdb reprocessed the 5' RACE reads via MiXCR and lists one record per CDR3 protein. The sample records 1.5 million to 2 million distinct CDR3 sequences, roughly 30% being singletons. The specimen sequenced was blood. Source of these receptors: a woman aged 25 to 39 in good health.

The V and J genes are TRBV10-3 and TRBJ2-5; D remains unclear. The CDR3 spans 14 residues. Trimming took off 6 bases at V and 5 bases at J, with 16 bases between the two ends. Per the germline V gene, CDR1 is ENHRY and CDR2 is SYGVKD. The CDR3 loop is CAIRPGRPFETQYF. The CDR3 DNA sequence: TGTGCCATCAGGCCCGGCAGACCCTTTGAGACCCAGTACTTC.

Only a few counts were recorded for this clonotype. The V gene is TRBV6-1, the J gene TRBJ2-7, with a tentative D call TRBD1 (6 bases). The V gene lost 1 base and the J gene lost 4 bases, with 20 bases spanning the gap. Germline V gives CDR1 MNHNS, CDR2 SASEGT. The length of the CDR3 is 17 residues. In DNA, the CDR3 is TGTGCCAGCAGTGAAGGGCAGGGGTTGGGATTTCGTTACGAGCAGTACTTC. Translating it yields CASSEGQGLGFRYEQYF.

The chain links TRBV5-1 to TRBJ1-2, with D hard to call. V lost 4 bases and J lost 8, with 15 bases in between. The CDR3 loop spans 13 amino acids. The germline V gene encodes CDR1 SGHRS and CDR2 YFSETQ. CDR3 amino acids: CASSLNEFEGYTF. The CDR3 DNA reads as TGCGCCAGCAGCCTGAATGAATTTGAAGGCTACACCTTC.

This clonotype was counted only a few times. The chain links TRBV6-1 to TRBJ2-5; 9 nucleotides agree with TRBD1. Per germline, CDR1 MNHNS and CDR2 SASEGT. The CDR3 is made up of 19 amino acids. V dropped 5 bases and J dropped 5; count of bases not matched to a gene: 21. CDR3 nucleotides: TGTGCCAGCAGTCCTGTCCCGGGACAGGGAGGAAGTCTAAAGGAGACCCAGTACTTC. Residues: CASSPVPGQGGSLKETQYF.

This clonotype was found a few times. The rearrangement links TRBV4-1 to TRBJ2-5, with 8 bases that match TRBD1. The CDR3 length is 14 residues. In germline, CDR1 is MGHRA, CDR2 YSYEKL. With 3 bases clipped from V and 3 bases from J, the junction kept 3 bases outside the gene matches. In DNA form, the CDR3 reads TGCGCCAGCAGCCACGCAGGGGGCGAAGAGACCCAGTACTTC. Translated, it gives CASSHAGGEETQYF.